The 29 T cell receptor beta chains in this list originate from one sample, sequenced in a study of spatial heterogeneity in lung cancer. Time point here: sample taken at primary tumor resection. The input material, whole RNA from tumor, nontumor lung or frozen PBMC, was sequenced unsorted. Via MiXCR, TCRdb re-called the 5' RACE reads, giving one row per CDR3 protein. The profile shows about 3,200 distinct CDR3 sequences, 41% of them singletons. The sequenced sample was PBMCs, obtained at surgery. The receptors derive from a male donor with early-stage non-small cell lung cancer.

By share, this clonotype counts as medium-sized. V usage is TRBV29-1 and J usage is TRBJ2-1; D is unresolved. V lost 1 base, J lost 2 bases, and 12 bases lay in between. The CDR3 runs to 15 residues. The germline V gene has CDR1 SQVTM and CDR2 ANQGSEA. The CDR3 nucleotides read TGCAGCGTTGAAGGGTTTACGTGGGCCTACAATGAGCAGTTCTTC. Its protein is CSVEGFTWAYNEQFF.

This chain connects TRBV5-1 to TRBJ2-1; TRBD2 matches 14 bases. In germline, CDR1 is SGHRS, CDR2 YFSETQ. The CDR3 extends over 15 amino acids. V shed 3 bases and J 9 bases; nucleotides not matched to a gene: 5. In DNA, the CDR3 is TGCGCCAGCAGCTCGGGACTAGCGGGAGCAGCTGAGCAGTTCTTC. Amino acids: CASSSGLAGAAEQFF.

V gene TRBV10-3 combines with J gene TRBJ2-7; TRBD2 agrees at 7 bases. V gave up 11 bases and J gave up 3 bases; unmatched junction bases: 7. CDR3 length equals 12 residues. The germline gives CDR1 ENHRY, CDR2 SYGVKD. DNA of the CDR3: TGTGCCGGGTCCCCTAGCGGCTACGAGCAGTACTTC. It encodes CAGSPSGYEQYF.

This clonotype came up many times. V is TRBV20-1 and J is TRBJ2-5; D could derive from TRBD1 or TRBD2 (5 bases each). V dropped 3 bases and J dropped 4 bases, with 15 bases sitting between them. This CDR3 is 14 amino acids long. Germline V gene sequence: CDR1 DFQATT, CDR2 SNEGSKA (reference sequence). As DNA, the CDR3 is TGCAGTGCTAGTCAAGGGGCGGGCGGAGAGACCCAGTACTTC. Amino acids: CSASQGAGGETQYF.

V and J are TRBV7-9 and TRBJ1-6, with 10 bases lining up with TRBD1. The CDR3 runs to 17 residues. CDR1 and CDR2 from the germline V gene are SEHNR and FQNEAQ (reference sequence). The junction had 5 bases not matched to a gene; V was cut back by 0 bases and J by 6 bases. CDR3 coding DNA: TGTGCCAGCAGCTTAGCGGTGGGACAGGGGTCTAATTCACCCCTCCACTTT. This codes for CASSLAVGQGSNSPLHF.

This clonotype was seen a handful of times. The chain combines TRBV9 with TRBJ1-2; D unclear. V was trimmed by 0 bases and J by 5 bases, leaving 11 bases between them. Germline lookup yields CDR1 SGDLS and CDR2 YYNGEE. The CDR3 covers 14 residues. The CDR3 loop reads CASSVDNSGYGYTF. The CDR3 nucleotides read TGTGCCAGCAGCGTAGATAACAGCGGATATGGCTACACCTTC.

V usage is TRBV5-1 and J usage is TRBJ2-7; 14 nucleotides line up with TRBD2. The CDR3 totals 15 residues. V dropped 3 bases and J dropped 2; count of bases not matched to a gene: 1. Germline CDR1 and CDR2: SGHRS and YFSETQ. In DNA form, the CDR3 reads TGCGCCAGCAGCTCGGGACTAGCGGGAGCCTACGAGCAGTACTTC. Translation: CASSSGLAGAYEQYF.

This clonotype is medium-sized within its sample. V usage is TRBV20-1 and J usage is TRBJ2-7; 7 positions match TRBD2. Trimming removed 0 bases from V and 0 bases from J; junction bases left unmatched: 5. CDR3 size: 15 residues. Germline V CDR1 and CDR2: DFQATT, SNEGSKA (reference sequence). CDR3 amino acids: CSARDLAGDSYEQYF. The DNA for the CDR3 is TGCAGTGCTAGAGATCTGGCGGGAGACTCCTACGAGCAGTACTTC.

This clonotype was recorded at least ten times. The chain employs TRBV19 and TRBJ2-7, with D possibly called TRBD1 or TRBD2 (5 bases each). The germline V gene encodes CDR1 LNHDA and CDR2 SQIVND (reference sequence). This CDR3 comprises 13 residues. The V and J ends lost 6 bases and 8 bases respectively, with 17 bases between them. The CDR3 region has the DNA TGTGCCAGTAGCCGGGACGCCGGGTGGAAGCAGTACTTC. This translates into CASSRDAGWKQYF. Together with reference TRBV19 and TRBJ2-7, the CDR3 gives the full variable domain: DGGITQSPKYLFRKEGQNVTLSCEQNLNHDAMYWYRQDPGQGLRLIYYSQIVNDFQKGDIAEGYSVSREKKESFPLTVTSAQKNPTAFYLCASSRDAGWKQYFGPGTRLTVT.

This clonotype appeared many times. V and J are TRBV28 and TRBJ1-1; TRBD1 is a possible D gene (5 bases). Germline CDR1 MDHEN, CDR2 SYDVKM. The V gene lost 5 bases and the J gene lost 0 bases, with 7 bases spanning the gap. This CDR3 is 13 amino acids long. CDR3 sequence reads: CASSGQMNTEAFF. In DNA, the CDR3 is TGTGCCAGCAGTGGACAAATGAACACTGAAGCTTTCTTT.

This clonotype was found a few times. The rearrangement uses TRBV5-1 and TRBJ2-5, with D possibly matching TRBD2 (5 bases). V lost 5 bases to trimming and J lost 2 bases, with 13 bases between them. This CDR3 has 14 amino acids. Germline V gene data show CDR1 as SGHRS and CDR2 as YFSETQ. For the CDR3, the DNA is TGCGCCAGCAGACCTGGACTTATTCAAGAGACCCAGTACTTC. Encoded protein: CASRPGLIQETQYF. The entire variable domain, with the rest obtained from reference TRBV5-1 and TRBJ2-5, is as follows: KAGVTQTPRYLIKTRGQQVTLSCSPISGHRSVSWYQQTPGQGLQFLFEYFSETQRNKGNFPGRFSGRQFSNSRSEMNVSTLELGDSALYLCASRPGLIQETQYFGPGTRLLVL.

The chain joins TRBV20-1 to TRBJ2-1; TRBD2 agrees at 10 bases. The CDR3 has 14 amino acids. Germline V lookup: CDR1 DFQATT, CDR2 SNEGSKA (reference sequence). Trimming removed 6 bases from V and 4 bases from J; junction bases left unmatched: 6. CDR3 region: CSASKREGYNEQFF. CDR3 coding DNA: TGCAGTGCCTCGAAGCGGGAGGGTTACAATGAGCAGTTCTTC.

By share, this clonotype ranks as medium-sized. V and J are TRBV29-1 and TRBJ2-7; tentative D call: TRBD1 (5 bases). The length of the CDR3 is 14 residues. Germline values: CDR1 SQVTM, CDR2 ANQGSEA. V lost 1 base to trimming and J lost 3 bases, with 13 bases between them. CDR3 residues: CSVEVLGALYEQYF. Here the CDR3 DNA reads TGCAGCGTTGAAGTATTAGGGGCACTCTACGAGCAGTACTTC.

V is TRBV23-1 and J is TRBJ1-5; D unresolved. Being an ORF, TRBV23-1 has a function that is uncertain. The V gene lost 4 bases and the J gene lost 6 bases, with 13 bases spanning the gap. The CDR3 contains 14 residues. The CDR3 region is CASSPVKGGQPQHF. The DNA of the CDR3 is TGCGCCAGCAGTCCGGTGAAGGGAGGTCAGCCCCAGCATTTT.

This sequence joins TRBV6-5 and TRBJ2-7; D is perhaps TRBD2 (6 bases). Germline loops: CDR1 MNHEY, CDR2 SVGAGI. Trimming removed 0 bases at V and 5 bases at J, with 17 bases between. The CDR3 is 16 residues long. As DNA, the CDR3 is TGTGCCAGCAGTTACTCGATCGGGGTGGAGGGGAACGAGCAGTACTTC. Protein product: CASSYSIGVEGNEQYF.

The rearrangement uses TRBV2 and TRBJ2-5; D possibly uses TRBD1 or TRBD2 (6 bases each). Trimming stripped 7 bases from V and 2 bases from J, with 20 bases between. CDR1 and CDR2 from the germline V gene are SNHLY and FYNNEI. This CDR3 is built from 16 residues. CDR3 coding DNA: TGTGCCAGCACCCTGGCCCCCGGGGGCCTTCAAGAGACCCAGTACTTC. Translation: CASTLAPGGLQETQYF.

This clonotype was picked up many times. The chain has TRBV6-5 and TRBJ2-7; 11 bases align to TRBD1. The V and J ends lost 4 bases and 2 bases, in that order; junction bases with no gene match: 7. Germline CDR1 and CDR2: MNHEY and SVGAGI. This CDR3 comprises 16 residues. CDR3 sequence: CASSFAQGQGAYEQYF. CDR3 sequence (DNA): TGTGCCAGCAGTTTCGCACAGGGACAGGGGGCCTACGAGCAGTACTTC.

This clonotype was found a few times. The CDR3 is CASSYSGREQYF. In nucleotides, the CDR3 is TGTGCCAGCAGCTACAGCGGGAGGGAGCAGTACTTC. The chain carries TRBV7-2 and TRBJ2-7, with 9 nucleotides matching TRBD2. Germline loops: CDR1 SGHTA, CDR2 FQGNSA. The CDR3 totals 12 residues. V lost 4 bases, J lost 7 bases, and 2 bases stayed unmatched.

The chain couples TRBV18 to TRBJ2-6, with D possibly being TRBD1 (6 bases). CDR1 KGHSH and CDR2 LQKENI come from the germline V gene. The CDR3 consists of 15 residues. Trimming pared 6 bases from V and 4 bases from J, leaving 13 bases between. The CDR3 nucleotides are TGTGCCAGCTCCGGGACAAGGTCGGGGGCCAACGTCCTGACTTTC. This translates into CASSGTRSGANVLTF.

The chain employs TRBV28 and TRBJ2-5; maybe TRBD2 (5 bases). Trimming took off 5 bases at V and 5 bases at J, with 12 bases between the two ends. The V gene's germline CDR1 is MDHEN and CDR2 SYDVKM. CDR3 size: 13 residues. CDR3 sequence reads: CASSVGVAETQYF. In DNA, the CDR3 is TGTGCCAGCAGTGTGGGAGTAGCTGAGACCCAGTACTTC.

This clonotype was seen more than once but under ten times. The chain employs TRBV28 and TRBJ2-3; D gene uncertain. V lost 8 bases and J 7 bases, leaving 19 bases between the germline ends. This CDR3 has 14 amino acids. From germline, CDR1 is MDHEN and CDR2 SYDVKM. DNA for the CDR3: TGTGCCAGCCACGGGCAACCTACTCCACATACGCAGTATTTT. Translated: CASHGQPTPHTQYF. Full variable domain (outside the CDR3, taken from reference TRBV28 and TRBJ2-3): DVKVTQSSRYLVKRTGEKVFLECVQDMDHENMFWYRQDPGLGLRLIYFSYDVKMKEKGDIPEGYSVSREKKERFSLILESASTNQTSMYLCASHGQPTPHTQYFGPGTRLTVL.

By share of the sample, this clonotype is medium-sized. The genes are TRBV20-1 and TRBJ2-7, with unresolved D. Trimming left V 3 bases short and J 3 bases short, with 3 bases between. Germline V CDR1 and CDR2: DFQATT, SNEGSKA (reference sequence). CDR3 size: 10 residues. The CDR3 sequence: CSARDYEQYF. The DNA for the CDR3 is TGCAGTGCTAGGGACTACGAGCAGTACTTC.

This sequence joins TRBV6-5 and TRBJ2-2; D perhaps matches TRBD2 (6 bases). The CDR3 runs 17 residues. CDR1 is MNHEY and CDR2 is SVGAGI in the germline V gene. Deletions cut 4 bases from V and 4 bases from J, with 19 bases between. Here the CDR3 reads CASSSPAGRAGTGELFF. The CDR3 nucleotides are TGTGCCAGCAGTTCTCCAGCGGGCCGGGCGGGCACCGGGGAGCTGTTTTTT.

This chain links TRBV7-6 with TRBJ2-7, with TRBD2 as a possible D gene (5 bases). The CDR3 runs 14 residues. Trimming cost V 5 bases and J 0 bases, with 11 bases left between them. CDR1 SGHVS and CDR2 FNYEAQ come from the germline V gene. The DNA of the CDR3 is TGTGCCAGCAGCCAAAGCGGTCCCTCCTACGAGCAGTACTTC. The encoded protein is CASSQSGPSYEQYF.

For this clonotype: The missing conserved phenylalanine or tryptophan at the end of this CDR3 makes a read error likely. The rearrangement joins TRBV5-1 to TRBJ1-2; possibly TRBD1 for D (6 bases). Germline lookup yields CDR1 SGHRS and CDR2 YFSETQ. Trimming left V 5 bases short and J 2 bases short, with 16 bases between. This CDR3 has 15 residues. The CDR3, as DNA: TGCGCCAGCAGTTTCTCCCTACAGGGAAACTATGGCTACACCCTC. Its translation: CASSFSLQGNYGYTL.

This clonotype was picked up a small number of times. This chain uses TRBV6-1 with TRBJ2-3, with TRBD1 as a possible D gene (5 bases). The germline V and J ends were trimmed by 7 bases and 6 bases, with 14 bases remaining between them. The CDR3 length is 13 residues. Germline lookup yields CDR1 MNHNS and CDR2 SASEGT. CDR3 sequence: CASTWGPGDTQYF. The CDR3 bases are TGTGCCAGCACGTGGGGCCCAGGGGATACGCAGTATTTT.

By frequency in the sample, this clonotype is medium-sized. This sequence joins TRBV5-4 and TRBJ2-2, with TRBD2 matching 14 bases. The CDR3 totals 16 residues. The junction had 7 bases not matched to a gene; V was cut back by 3 bases and J by 9 bases. The germline V gene encodes CDR1 SGHNT and CDR2 YYREEE (reference sequence). CDR3 sequence (DNA): TGTGCCAGCAGCTCCGGGACTAGCGGGAGTGGTAGGGAGCTGTTTTTT. It translates to CASSSGTSGSGRELFF.

This clonotype qualifies as medium-sized. This chain links TRBV10-3 with TRBJ2-7; the D is unclear. Trimming left V 0 bases short and J 2 bases short, with 14 bases between. The length of the CDR3 is 16 residues. Germline CDR1 reads ENHRY; CDR2 reads SYGVKD. In DNA, the CDR3 is TGTGCCATCAGTGAGTCCCCACCCACTGGACCCTACGAGCAGTACTTC. Its translation is CAISESPPTGPYEQYF.

This clonotype turned up a few times. The gene calls are TRBV3-1 and TRBJ2-7; D is perhaps TRBD2 (6 bases). V was clipped by 8 bases and J by 6 bases, with 11 bases between them. The length of the CDR3 is 11 residues. Looked up from germline, CDR1 is LGHDT and CDR2 is YNNKEL (reference sequence). The CDR3 sequence is CASGGSGEQYF. The CDR3 DNA is TGTGCCAGCGGGGGGTCGGGCGAGCAGTACTTC.